This T cell receptor beta chain was found in a study of CD8+CD57+ T cells in acquired aplastic anemia. Study-level background: The mean DNA yield obtained from sorted CD4+ and CD8+ cells came to around 3 ug. CD4+ reads averaged about 10 million in healthy donors.

Per germline, CDR1 LNHNV and CDR2 YYDKDF (reference sequence). Trimming pared 3 bases from V and 5 bases from J, leaving 18 bases between. The CDR3 contains 16 residues. This clonotype was detected a few times. Its antigen is still unknown. The TCR beta profiling, which covered VDJ combination and CDR3 sequence, was carried out using genomic DNA as the template. TCRdb called the reads again in MiXCR, with one record for every CDR3 protein. Of 180,000 or so distinct CDR3 sequences in the sample, 40% to 50% were seen once. Findings of the study overall: In CD8+ cells, Simpson's diversity showed no significant difference between patients and controls.

The material sequenced was sorted CD4+, CD8+, or CD8+CD57+ T cells (not recorded which) from PBMCs. The chain is built from TRBV15 and TRBJ2-3, with a possible D match to TRBD2 (6 bases). The clonotype was recovered from a human donor in good health. The CDR3: CATSSYLGGAGDTQYF. In DNA, the CDR3 is TGTGCCACCAGCAGCTACTTAGGAGGGGCTGGAGATACGCAGTATTTT.